What follows are 14 T cell receptor beta chains derived from one specimen sequenced in a study of T cells in narcolepsy. The data were produced by immunoSEQ multiplex PCR, yet TCRdb's version contains in-frame clones alone and is incomplete. The sample carries 30,000 or so clones, 60% to 85% recorded once. Specimen: memory (CD45RA-) CD4+ T cells from blood. Receptors originate from a human donor in good health.

The chain links TRBV30 to TRBJ1-2; a weak D match, TRBD1 (5 bases). V shed 2 bases and J shed 5 bases, with 12 bases lying between them. CDR3 size: 13 residues. Germline CDR1 reads GTSNPN; CDR2 reads SVGIG (reference sequence). Written as DNA, the CDR3 is TGTGCCTGGAGTCTCCAGGGACGTTATGGCTACACCTTC. It translates to CAWSLQGRYGYTF.

This clone was detected a few times. The V call is TRBV5-4, the J call TRBJ2-4; D possibly corresponds to TRBD1 (7 bases). The V end lost 2 bases, the J end lost 2 bases, and 17 bases lay between the germline ends. The CDR3 is 17 residues long. Germline lookup yields CDR1 SGHNT and CDR2 YYREEE (reference sequence). CDR3 bases: TGTGCCAGCAGCTTTCGGGGGACAGCTTTTACCAAAAACATTCAGTACTTC. Its protein is CASSFRGTAFTKNIQYF. Full variable domain (rest looked up from reference TRBV5-4 and TRBJ2-4): ETGVTQSPTHLIKTRGQQVTLRCSSQSGHNTVSWYQQALGQGPQFIFQYYREEENGRGNFPPRFSGLQFPNYSSELNVNALELDDSALYLCASSFRGTAFTKNIQYFGAGTRLSVL.

The chain employs TRBV30 and TRBJ1-2, with 11 bases fitting TRBD1. CDR3 length: 17 residues. J gave up 6 bases and V 3 bases, and 15 bases lay outside the gene matches. The germline gives CDR1 GTSNPN, CDR2 SVGIG (reference sequence). The CDR3 DNA is TGTGCCTGGAGGGGCCCGATCTGGACAGGGGGCCGGGATGGCTACACCTTC. Residues: CAWRGPIWTGGRDGYTF.

The V and J genes are TRBV7-3 and TRBJ2-6; D is unclear. Trimming stripped 4 bases from V and 2 bases from J, with 15 bases between. This CDR3 is built from 17 residues. Germline CDR1 reads SGHTA; CDR2 reads FQGTGA. CDR3 bases: TGTGCCAGCAGCTCATACTCCACAGTTGCTGGGGCCAACGTCCTGACTTTC. This gives the protein CASSSYSTVAGANVLTF. Using reference TRBV7-3 and TRBJ2-6 for the parts outside the CDR3, the full variable domain is GAGVSQTPSNKVTEKGKYVELRCDPISGHTALYWYRQSLGQGPEFLIYFQGTGAADDSGLPNDRFFAVRPEGSVSTLKIQRTERGDSAVYLCASSSYSTVAGANVLTFGAGSRLTVL.

The chain uses TRBV6-1 and TRBJ1-5; a weak D match, TRBD1 (6 bases). The CDR3 extends over 13 amino acids. Germline values: CDR1 MNHNS, CDR2 SASEGT. Trimming took 9 bases from V and 3 from J, leaving 12 bases between them. DNA for the CDR3: TGTGCCAGTAAGACAGGCGTCAATCAGCCCCAGCATTTT. This translates into CASKTGVNQPQHF.

This chain connects TRBV18 to TRBJ1-4; D is unresolved. This CDR3 is 12 amino acids long. The V gene's germline CDR1 is KGHSH and CDR2 LQKENI. With 2 bases removed from V and 8 bases from J, the gap between germline ends came to 6 bases. CDR3 protein: CASSPIGEKLFF. The CDR3 region has the DNA TGTGCCAGCTCACCAATAGGCGAAAAACTGTTTTTT. Drawing the rest from reference TRBV18 and TRBJ1-4, the complete variable domain is NAGVMQNPRHLVRRRGQEARLRCSPMKGHSHVYWYRQLPEEGLKFMVYLQKENIIDESGMPKERFSAEFPKEGPSILRIQQVVRGDSAAYFCASSPIGEKLFFGSGTQLSVL.

This chain connects TRBV19 to TRBJ1-1; TRBD1 might be the D (6 bases). Germline-derived CDR1 and CDR2 are LNHDA and SQIVND (reference sequence). The CDR3 length is 16 residues. Trimming removed 4 bases at V and 6 bases at J, with 21 bases between. CDR3 nucleotide sequence: TGTGCCAGTAGTAGAAGAGGACAGTTGCAACCGTCTGAAGCTTTCTTT. This translates into CASSRRGQLQPSEAFF.

The chain is built from TRBV10-3 and TRBJ1-1, with D possibly matching TRBD1 (6 bases). With 7 bases removed from V and 1 base from J, the gap between germline ends came to 13 bases. The germline gives CDR1 ENHRY, CDR2 SYGVKD. The CDR3 is 14 amino acids. CDR3 DNA sequence: TGTGCCATCACCCAAGAAGGGGGGAACACTGAAGCTTTCTTT. Residues: CAITQEGGNTEAFF.

The table lists this clone with a count of one. This chain joins TRBV5-1 and TRBJ2-5; D is tentatively TRBD1 or TRBD2 (6 bases each). This CDR3 spans 14 amino acids. Germline assignment: CDR1 SGHRS and CDR2 YFSETQ. V was shortened by 0 bases and J by 4 bases, with 10 bases between the two germline ends. CDR3 nucleotide sequence: TGCGCCAGCAGCTTGGGTAGGGGGGCAGAGACCCAGTACTTC. Residues: CASSLGRGAETQYF.

The chain recombines TRBV11-1 with TRBJ2-7, with 10 bases aligning to TRBD1. V shed 5 bases, J shed 10 bases, and the junction held 5 bases outside the gene matches. Per germline, CDR1 SGHAT and CDR2 FQDESV (reference sequence). CDR3 size: 12 residues. The CDR3 sequence: CASSGDRGSQYF. The CDR3 DNA reads as TGTGCCAGCAGCGGGGACAGGGGCTCCCAGTACTTC.

With respect to this clone: The junction shows a germline mismatch at one end, possibly a read error. The rearrangement uses TRBV19 and TRBJ2-7, with TRBD2 matching 7 bases. The length of the CDR3 is 13 residues. CDR1 and CDR2 from the germline V gene are LNHDA and SQIVND (reference sequence). This CDR3 is CASSISRLAERHF. DNA of the CDR3: TGTGCCAGTAGTATTTCCCGGCTAGCGGAGCGCCACTTC.

This sequence joins TRBV11-3 and TRBJ1-3; TRBD1 matches at 7 bases. This CDR3 is 18 amino acids long. V trimming: 6 bases; J trimming: 0 bases; junction bases outside the gene matches: 14. Germline V gene data show CDR1 as SGHNT and CDR2 as YENEEA. This CDR3 is CASRPRQGVMSSGNTIYF. In DNA, the CDR3 is TGTGCCAGCAGACCCCGACAGGGCGTAATGTCCTCTGGAAACACCATATATTTT. Based on the CDR3 plus reference TRBV11-3 and TRBJ1-3, the full variable domain is EAGVVQSPRYKIIEKKQPVAFWCNPISGHNTLYWYLQNLGQGPELLIRYENEEAVDDSQLPKDRFSAERLKGVDSTLKIQPAELGDSAVYLCASRPRQGVMSSGNTIYFGEGSWLTVV.

V is TRBV6-5 and J is TRBJ1-1; a possible D gene is TRBD1 (5 bases). In germline, CDR1 is MNHEY, CDR2 SVGAGI. This CDR3 is built from 14 residues. Trimming shortened V by 7 bases and J by 4 bases, and 16 bases separated the two germline ends. This chain's CDR3 is CASISAGRRTEAFF. The CDR3, as DNA: TGTGCCAGCATTTCCGCGGGGCGGCGCACTGAAGCTTTCTTT.

By share, this clone counts as medium-sized. V gene TRBV7-9 combines with J gene TRBJ2-1; 10 positions match TRBD2. Germline V CDR1 and CDR2: SEHNR, FQNEAQ (reference sequence). J gave up 10 bases and V 2 bases, and 8 bases lay outside the gene matches. This CDR3 comprises 15 residues. The CDR3 DNA sequence: TGTGCCAGCAGCTTACAAGGGCTAGCGGGAGAGGAGCAGTTCTTC. Residues: CASSLQGLAGEEQFF.